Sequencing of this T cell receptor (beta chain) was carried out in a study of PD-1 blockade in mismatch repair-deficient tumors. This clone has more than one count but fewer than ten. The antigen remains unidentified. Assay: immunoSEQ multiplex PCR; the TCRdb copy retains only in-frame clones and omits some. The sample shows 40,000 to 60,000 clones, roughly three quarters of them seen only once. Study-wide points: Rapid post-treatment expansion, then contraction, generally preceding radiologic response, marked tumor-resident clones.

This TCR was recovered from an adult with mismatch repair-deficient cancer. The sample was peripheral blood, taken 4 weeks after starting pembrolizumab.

The CDR3 DNA is TGCAGCGCTATCAGGACGGGAAAAGGCACTGAAGCTTTCTTT. Translation: CSAIRTGKGTEAFF. V is TRBV29-1 and J is TRBJ1-1, with D hard to call. The germline gives CDR1 SQVTM, CDR2 ANQGSEA. The CDR3 spans 14 residues. Trimming left V 7 bases short and J 4 bases short, with 19 bases between. The full variable domain, its missing parts supplied by reference TRBV29-1 and TRBJ1-1, is SAVISQKPSRDICQRGTSLTIQCQVDSQVTMMFWYRQQPGQSLTLIATANQGSEATYESGFVIDKFPISRPNLTFSTLTVSNMSPEDSSIYLCSAIRTGKGTEAFFGQGTRLTVV.